The entry below describes one T cell receptor (beta chain). These data belong to a study of graft-versus-host responses after intestinal transplantation. A sort after the reaction isolated proliferating CFSE-low CD3+CD4+ and CD3+CD8+ responders. The repertoire was sequenced with immunoSEQ multiplex PCR; TCRdb's copy has only in-frame clones and lacks some. This table holds approximately 20,000 clones, around 39% found once. CDR1 and CDR2 (germline): SGHTA, FQGNSA. V shed 4 bases, J shed 6 bases, and the junction held 18 bases outside the gene matches. The CDR3 runs 18 residues. The sequence came from a human patient who received an intestinal transplant. V usage is TRBV7-2 and J usage is TRBJ2-5, with 9 bases that match TRBD2. This sample comprised alloreactive CD4+ T cells from a mixed lymphocyte reaction culture, obtained before intestinal transplant. Subset in this sample: CFSE-low proliferating T cells sorted from roughly six-day pre-transplant mixed lymphocyte reaction (GvH or HvG direction). The CDR3: CASSWGAGGGARSQTQYF. The DNA of the CDR3 is TGTGCCAGCAGCTGGGGGGCTGGCGGGGGGGCCAGGAGCCAGACCCAGTACTTC.